The 11 T cell receptor beta chains below all came from one sample that was sequenced in a study of regulatory T cells in long-lasting Graves disease. iRepertoire HTBI primers and Arm-PCR of CDR3 regions built TCR beta libraries. Using its own MiXCR run on the multiplex PCR reads, TCRdb lists one record per CDR3 protein. The repertoire has about 460,000 distinct CDR3 sequences, under 25% of them found once; the top ten carry about an eighth. Time point of the sample: persistent/refractory GD, antithyroid drugs over 5 years with positive TRAb. PBMC RNA served as the TCR library source. The input for sequencing was peripheral blood mononuclear cells (PBMCs), taken when the disease was refractory, from a patient treated with antithyroid drugs. These receptors came from a female donor with Graves disease.

There are a few counts of this clonotype. This chain joins TRBV25-1 and TRBJ1-1; tentatively, D is TRBD1 (5 bases). V was cut by 1 base and J by 6 bases, with 6 bases left in between. The CDR3 spans 12 residues. Looked up from germline, CDR1 is MGHDK and CDR2 is SYGVNS. The CDR3 loop reads CASSELGPEAFF. The CDR3 DNA reads TGTGCCAGCAGTGAATTGGGGCCTGAAGCTTTCTTT.

In this sample, this clonotype turned up many times. The CDR3 region is CASSSERTNEKLFF. In DNA, the CDR3 is TGTGCCAGCAGCTCCGAGCGTACTAATGAAAAACTGTTTTTT. This chain uses TRBV7-9 with TRBJ1-4; D ambiguous. V was trimmed by 4 bases and J by 2 bases, leaving 8 bases between them. Germline CDR1 reads SEHNR; CDR2 reads FQNEAQ (reference sequence). CDR3 size: 14 residues.

The V gene is TRBV18, the J gene TRBJ2-7, with 11 bases lining up with TRBD1. The germline CDR1 and CDR2 sequences are KGHSH and LQKENI. The trim removed 4 bases at V and 5 bases at J, leaving 1 base unmatched. The CDR3 runs to 13 residues. The CDR3 here is CASSRDRGDEQYF. CDR3 coding DNA: TGTGCCAGCTCACGGGACAGGGGGGACGAGCAGTACTTC.

Notes on this clonotype: A read error is possible here, since a much larger clone lies one base away. The chain carries TRBV20-1 and TRBJ2-1; 10 bases agree with TRBD1. This CDR3 contains 15 residues. Germline V lookup: CDR1 DFQATT, CDR2 SNEGSKA (reference sequence). The J segment lost 10 bases and the V segment lost 4 bases, leaving 13 bases of the junction unmatched. The CDR3, as DNA: TGCAGTGCTATGTGGTCCGGGACAGGGGCCTACGAGCAGTTCTTC. Protein sequence: CSAMWSGTGAYEQFF.

In the case of this clonotype: A read error is likely, as this CDR3 ends without the conserved phenylalanine or tryptophan. The chain is built from TRBV20-1 and TRBJ1-5; 7 nucleotides line up with TRBD1. Losses at the gene ends were 6 bases for V and 3 bases for J; bases not matched to a gene: 5. CDR1 and CDR2 from the germline V gene are DFQATT and SNEGSKA (reference sequence). The CDR3 consists of 13 residues. CDR3 coding DNA: TGCAGTGCGAGACAGGGAATCAATCAGCCCCAGCATTCT. Protein sequence: CSARQGINQPQHS.

About this clonotype: A read error may explain this, as a much larger clone is one base away. This chain joins TRBV20-1 and TRBJ1-1; TRBD1 aligns across 7 bases. The CDR3 totals 11 residues. Germline CDR1 is DFQATT and CDR2 is SNEGSKA (reference sequence). V lost 3 bases and J lost 8; bases outside the gene matches: 3. CDR3 coding DNA: TGCAGTGCTAGGAGGACAGGCGAAGCTTTCTTT. Amino acid sequence: CSARRTGEAFF.

This clonotype appeared many times. V is TRBV29-1 and J is TRBJ2-7, with 7 bases aligning to TRBD1. J lost 2 bases, V lost 6 bases, and 7 bases had no gene match. There are 13 residues in the CDR3. In germline, CDR1 is SQVTM, CDR2 ANQGSEA. The CDR3 DNA reads TGCAGCGTGGGGACAGACACCACCTACGAGCAGTACTTC. Its translation is CSVGTDTTYEQYF.

Ten or more counts support this clonotype. The chain uses TRBV7-3 and TRBJ1-2, with D possibly TRBD1 on 5 matching bases. V dropped 5 bases and J dropped 0 bases, with 13 bases sitting between them. The germline V gene has CDR1 SGHTA and CDR2 FQGTGA. CDR3 length: 15 residues. The CDR3 DNA is TGTGCCAGCAGCCCGACAGCGAGAGCTAACTATGGCTACACCTTC. This translates into CASSPTARANYGYTF.

This clonotype was observed many times. This chain links TRBV12-3 or TRBV12-4 with TRBJ2-3, with unresolved D. V was trimmed by 5 bases and J by 3 bases, leaving 12 bases between them. CDR3 length: 14 amino acids. CDR3 residues: CASSQTRSTDTQYF. CDR3 nucleotides: TGTGCCAGCAGTCAGACCCGATCGACAGATACGCAGTATTTT.

In its sample, this clonotype was seen many times. One end of the junction varies from germline; a read error may be responsible. The chain has TRBV3-1 and TRBJ1-5; D not resolved. The CDR3 is 15 amino acids. Germline CDR1 reads LGHDT; CDR2 reads YNNKEL (reference sequence). The CDR3 DNA reads as TGCGCCAGCAGCCAAGACATGGCGGGAAATCAGCCCCAGCATTTT. Protein sequence: CASSQDMAGNQPQHF. The full variable domain, its missing parts supplied by reference TRBV3-1 and TRBJ1-5, is DTAVSQTPKYLVTQMGNDKSIKCEQNLGHDTMYWYKQDSKKFLKIMFSYNNKELIINETVPNRFSPKSPDKAHLNLHINSLELGDSAVYFCASSQDMAGNQPQHFGDGTRLSIL.

Many counts were recorded for this clonotype. This chain uses TRBV6-1 with TRBJ2-5, with D perhaps TRBD1 or TRBD2 (5 bases each). Trimming cost V 5 bases and J 2 bases, with 12 bases left between them. Germline CDR1 reads MNHNS; CDR2 reads SASEGT. The CDR3 totals 14 residues. In nucleotides, the CDR3 is TGTGCCAGCAGTCTCGCTTGGGGGCAAGAGACCCAGTACTTC. This codes for CASSLAWGQETQYF.